These 18 T cell receptor beta chains were sequenced from one sample in a study of molecular identifiers for immune sequencing clone quantification. In TCRdb, the PCR reads were re-called with MiXCR into one record per CDR3 protein. The table shows hundreds of thousands of distinct CDR3 sequences, with less than 30% occurring only once. Sequenced sample: naive CD8+ T cells from blood, with Jurkat cell RNA spiked in. Documented subset: FACS-sorted CD8+CD4-CCR7+CD45RA+ naive T cells. Receptor source: a human donor in good health. Some libraries in this study had Jurkat cell RNA spiked in.

J is TRBJ2-7 and V is TRBV28; possibly TRBD2 for D (5 bases). Looked up from germline, CDR1 is MDHEN and CDR2 is SYDVKM. CDR3 length equals 12 residues. V lost 8 bases to trimming and J lost 0 bases, with 8 bases between them. The chain's CDR3 is CASGESSYEQYF. CDR3 coding DNA: TGTGCCAGCGGGGAGAGCTCCTACGAGCAGTACTTC.

The gene calls are TRBV4-1 and TRBJ1-5; no reliable D call. Between the trimmed V and J ends, which lost 11 bases and 9 bases, there was a span of 26 bases. CDR3 length equals 15 residues. Germline assignment: CDR1 MGHRA and CDR2 YSYEKL. CDR3 bases: TGCGCCCGCCGCCCGGCGGCCCCTCCGGGTCCGCCCCAGCATTTT. Encoded protein: CARRPAAPPGPPQHF.

This clonotype was found many times. V usage is TRBV4-3 and J usage is TRBJ2-3; D is uncertain. The CDR3 consists of 16 residues. V shed 0 bases and J shed 0 bases, with 10 bases lying between them. The germline V gene encodes CDR1 LGHNA and CDR2 YSLEER. The CDR3 spells CASSQDRRTSTDTQYF. CDR3 bases: TGCGCCAGCAGCCAAGATCGTCGAACTAGCACAGATACGCAGTATTTT.

V and J are TRBV13 and TRBJ2-2; TRBD1 might be the D (6 bases). Germline loops: CDR1 PRHDT, CDR2 FYEKMQ (reference sequence). This CDR3 is built from 16 residues. The V end was cut by 5 bases, the J end by 2 bases, with 15 bases between. The CDR3 protein is CASSETGFPNTGELFF. The CDR3 bases are TGTGCCAGCAGCGAAACAGGGTTCCCCAACACCGGGGAGCTGTTTTTT.

This clonotype appeared many times. In DNA, the CDR3 is TGTGCCAGCAGCCAAGGACAGCCCCAAGAGACCCAGTACTTC. It specifies CASSQGQPQETQYF. The V and J genes are TRBV14 and TRBJ2-5, with D perhaps matching TRBD1 (5 bases). This CDR3 region has 14 residues. V was clipped by 1 base and J by 1 base, with 7 bases between them. Germline CDR1 SGHDN, CDR2 FVKESK.

This clonotype was detected only a few times. The chain carries TRBV6-2 or TRBV6-3 and TRBJ1-1, with TRBD1 matching 7 bases. The CDR3 totals 14 residues. V lost 4 bases, J lost 4 bases, and 6 bases stayed unmatched. CDR1 and CDR2 (germline): MNHEY, SVGEGT. CDR3 amino acids: CASSWTGSGTEAFF. The CDR3 DNA is TGTGCCAGCAGTTGGACAGGCAGTGGCACTGAAGCTTTCTTT.

This clonotype has just a few counts. The CDR3 protein is CASSWGGGDGTGELFF. The CDR3 nucleotides read TGTGCCAGCAGTTGGGGCGGAGGGGACGGGACCGGGGAGCTGTTTTTT. The J gene is TRBJ2-2, the V gene TRBV6-6; a weak D match, TRBD2 (6 bases). Trimming took off 4 bases at V and 5 bases at J, with 17 bases between the two ends. The V gene's germline CDR1 is MNHNY and CDR2 SVGAGI (reference sequence). The CDR3 has 16 amino acids.

There are a few counts of this clonotype. The chain recombines TRBV20-1 with TRBJ1-1; D gene unclear. The CDR3 totals 11 residues. Germline assignment: CDR1 DFQATT and CDR2 SNEGSKA (reference sequence). V lost 6 bases, J lost 4 bases, and 9 bases lay in between. For the CDR3, the DNA is TGCAGTGCCCGGGTCGGCACTGAAGCTTTCTTT. As protein: CSARVGTEAFF.

In its sample, this clonotype was seen many times. This chain joins TRBV4-3 and TRBJ1-1; D remains unclear. Germline CDR1 is LGHNA and CDR2 is YSLEER. V dropped 1 base and J dropped 2 bases, with 8 bases sitting between them. This CDR3 is 14 amino acids long. CDR3 region: CASSQGRPNTEAFF. The CDR3 bases are TGCGCCAGCAGCCAAGGACGGCCAAACACTGAAGCTTTCTTT.

To note about this clonotype: A read error is possible here, since a much larger clone lies one base away. Because the CDR3 is missing its conserved closing phenylalanine or tryptophan, this is likely a read error. The V and J genes are TRBV6-2 or TRBV6-3 and TRBJ1-5, with D perhaps TRBD1 (6 bases). The CDR3 is 14 amino acids. V was clipped by 2 bases and J by 8 bases, with 13 bases between them. Germline V gives CDR1 MNHEY, CDR2 SVGEGT. The CDR3 protein is CASSYDGGVEPQHL. DNA of the CDR3: TGTGCCAGCAGTTACGATGGGGGCGTGGAGCCCCAGCATCTT.

This CDR3 is CASSRGTSGDGELFF. The CDR3, as DNA: TGTGCCAGCAGCCGCGGGACTAGCGGGGACGGGGAGCTGTTTTTT. V usage is TRBV14 and J usage is TRBJ2-2, with 13 positions matching TRBD2. The CDR3 sequence is 15 residues long. Germline CDR1 and CDR2: SGHDN and FVKESK. The trim removed 4 bases at V and 7 bases at J, leaving 3 bases unmatched.

This clonotype showed up many times. The chain uses TRBV30 and TRBJ1-1, with 7 bases matching TRBD1. Trimming removed 8 bases from V and 7 bases from J; junction bases left unmatched: 4. CDR1 is GTSNPN, CDR2 SVGIG, per germline (reference sequence). The CDR3 runs 10 residues. The CDR3 here is CAGGQIEAFF. CDR3 in DNA: TGTGCCGGGGGACAGATTGAAGCTTTCTTT. Combining the CDR3 with reference TRBV30 and TRBJ1-1 gives the whole variable domain SQTIHQWPATLVQPVGSPLSLECTVEGTSNPNLYWYRQAAGRGLQLLFYSVGIGQISSEVPQNLSASRPQDRQFILSSKKLLLSDSGFYLCAGGQIEAFFGQGTRLTVV.

Comment on this clonotype: It differs at one base from a far larger clone, so likely a read error. Lacking the conserved final phenylalanine or tryptophan, this CDR3 likely reflects a read error. The rearrangement links TRBV5-6 to TRBJ2-3, with unresolved D. Deletions cut 0 bases from V and 0 bases from J, with 5 bases between. The germline gives CDR1 SGHDT, CDR2 YYEEEE. The CDR3 is 14 residues long. CDR3 region: CASSLDGSTDTQYV. The CDR3 DNA sequence: TGTGCCAGCAGCTTGGATGGTAGCACAGATACGCAGTATGTT.

This chain joins TRBV2 and TRBJ2-1; 7 bases map to TRBD1. The junction had 16 bases not matched to a gene; V was cut back by 7 bases and J by 4 bases. This CDR3 comprises 17 residues. Germline V lookup: CDR1 SNHLY, CDR2 FYNNEI. In nucleotides, the CDR3 is TGTGCCAGCAATATGGGTGGCAGGACAGGACTTTACAATGAGCAGTTCTTC. Amino acid sequence: CASNMGGRTGLYNEQFF.

This clonotype was observed a handful of times. V is TRBV28 and J is TRBJ1-1, with a tentative D call TRBD1 (5 bases). The length of the CDR3 is 15 residues. The germline gives CDR1 MDHEN, CDR2 SYDVKM. Between the trimmed V and J ends, which lost 5 bases and 7 bases, there was a span of 20 bases. CDR3 loop: CASSPTSAGWDEAFF. In DNA, the CDR3 is TGTGCCAGCAGTCCAACCTCGGCAGGGTGGGATGAAGCTTTCTTT.

As regards this clonotype: A much more abundant neighbour one base away suggests this may be a read error. The CDR3 does not close with the conserved phenylalanine or tryptophan, likely indicating a read error. V and J are TRBV4-1 and TRBJ2-7; TRBD2 might be the D (6 bases). The CDR3 runs 18 residues. Germline V lookup: CDR1 MGHRA, CDR2 YSYEKL. Trimming took 0 bases from V and 7 from J, leaving 25 bases between them. CDR3 amino acids: CASSQDGLEDYPTREQYL. In nucleotides, the CDR3 is TGCGCCAGCAGCCAAGACGGATTGGAGGACTATCCTACGAGAGAGCAGTACCTC.

This sequence joins TRBV4-3 and TRBJ2-7, with 8 nucleotides matching TRBD2. CDR1 is LGHNA and CDR2 is YSLEER in the germline V gene. Germline trimming cut 0 bases from V and 0 bases from J; bases unmatched to any gene: 7. The CDR3 covers 17 residues. The CDR3 DNA follows: TGCGCCAGCAGCCAAGATCTTCCGGCGGGGGGCTCCTACGAGCAGTACTTC. Amino acids: CASSQDLPAGGSYEQYF.

This clonotype has a count of ten or more. The chain employs TRBV20-1 and TRBJ2-4; tentatively, D is TRBD2 (7 bases). The V end lost 2 bases, the J end lost 3 bases, and 29 bases lay between the germline ends. From germline, CDR1 is DFQATT and CDR2 SNEGSKA (reference sequence). The CDR3 covers 20 residues. The CDR3 is CSARRPYYLDGGLSKNIQYF. CDR3 in DNA: TGCAGTGCTAGACGCCCATACTATTTGGACGGGGGGCTGAGCAAAAACATTCAGTACTTC.